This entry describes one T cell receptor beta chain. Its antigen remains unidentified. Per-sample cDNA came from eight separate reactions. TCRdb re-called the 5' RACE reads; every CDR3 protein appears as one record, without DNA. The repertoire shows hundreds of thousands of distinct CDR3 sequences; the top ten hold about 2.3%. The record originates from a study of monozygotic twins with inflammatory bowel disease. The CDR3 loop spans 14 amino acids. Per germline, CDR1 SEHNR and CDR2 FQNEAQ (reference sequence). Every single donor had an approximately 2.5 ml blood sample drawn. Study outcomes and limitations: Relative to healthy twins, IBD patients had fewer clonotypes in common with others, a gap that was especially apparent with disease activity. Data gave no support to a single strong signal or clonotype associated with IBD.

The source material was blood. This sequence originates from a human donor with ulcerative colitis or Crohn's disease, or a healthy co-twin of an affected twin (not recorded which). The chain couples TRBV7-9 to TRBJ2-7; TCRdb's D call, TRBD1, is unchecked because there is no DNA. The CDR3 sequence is CASSARDIDYEQYF.